This T cell receptor (beta chain) was sequenced in a study of blood T cell repertoires in COVID-19. The CDR3 runs 12 residues. The V end lost 7 bases, the J end lost 5 bases, and 11 bases lay between the germline ends. CDR1 SQVTM and CDR2 ANQGSEA come from the germline V gene. The table came from immunoSEQ multiplex PCR; TCRdb's copy has only in-frame clones and leaves some out. The sample holds 280,000 or so clones; about nine tenths are singletons and the top ten take 6.9%. The specimen sequenced was peripheral blood. This TCR derives from a woman aged 25 to 39 who had recovered from COVID-19. The rearrangement joins TRBV29-1 to TRBJ2-2; D perhaps matches TRBD1 (6 bases). The chain's CDR3 is CSAIRGTGELFF. DNA of the CDR3: TGCAGCGCTATTAGGGGGACCGGGGAGCTGTTTTTT.